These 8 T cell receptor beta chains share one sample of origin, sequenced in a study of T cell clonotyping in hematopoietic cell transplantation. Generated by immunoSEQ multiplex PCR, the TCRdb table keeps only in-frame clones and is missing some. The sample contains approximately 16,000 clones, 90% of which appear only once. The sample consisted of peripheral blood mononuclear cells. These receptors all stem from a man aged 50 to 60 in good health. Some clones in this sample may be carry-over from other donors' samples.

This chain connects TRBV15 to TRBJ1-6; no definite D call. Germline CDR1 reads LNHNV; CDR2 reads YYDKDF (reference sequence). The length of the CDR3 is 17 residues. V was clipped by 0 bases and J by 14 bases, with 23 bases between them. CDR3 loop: CATSRDPSPPTRFTLHF. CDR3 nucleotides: TGTGCCACCAGCAGAGATCCGAGTCCACCCACCCGATTCACCCTCCACTTT.

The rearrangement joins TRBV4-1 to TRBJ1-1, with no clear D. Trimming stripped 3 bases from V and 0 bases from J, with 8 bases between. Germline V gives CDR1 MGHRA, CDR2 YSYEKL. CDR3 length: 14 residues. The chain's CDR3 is CASSQDVLNTEAFF. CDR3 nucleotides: TGCGCCAGCAGCCAGGACGTACTGAACACTGAAGCTTTCTTT.

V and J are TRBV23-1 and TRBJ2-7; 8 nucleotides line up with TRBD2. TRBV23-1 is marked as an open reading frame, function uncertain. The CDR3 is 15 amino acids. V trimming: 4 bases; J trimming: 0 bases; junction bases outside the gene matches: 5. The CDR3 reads CASSPGGGSSYEQYF. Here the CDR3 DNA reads TGCGCCAGCAGTCCGGGGGGGGGCAGCTCCTACGAGCAGTACTTC.

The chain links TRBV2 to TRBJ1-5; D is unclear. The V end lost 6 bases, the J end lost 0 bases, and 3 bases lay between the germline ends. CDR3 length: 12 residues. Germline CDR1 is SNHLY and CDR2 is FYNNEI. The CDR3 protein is CASSLSNQPQHF. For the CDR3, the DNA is TGTGCCAGCAGCCTTAGCAATCAGCCCCAGCATTTT.

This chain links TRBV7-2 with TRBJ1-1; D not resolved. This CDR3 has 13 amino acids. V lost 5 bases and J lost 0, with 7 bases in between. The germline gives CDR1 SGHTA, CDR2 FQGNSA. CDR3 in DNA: TGTGCCAGCAGCCTAACCATGAACACTGAAGCTTTCTTT. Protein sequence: CASSLTMNTEAFF.

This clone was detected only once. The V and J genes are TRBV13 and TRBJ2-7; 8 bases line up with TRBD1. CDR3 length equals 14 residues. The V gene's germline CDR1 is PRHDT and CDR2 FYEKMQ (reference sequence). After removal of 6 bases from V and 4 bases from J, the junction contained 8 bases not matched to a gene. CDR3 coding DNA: TGTGCCAGCAGGGCCTATGGACAGGGTTACGAGCAGTACTTC. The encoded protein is CASRAYGQGYEQYF.

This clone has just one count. The CDR3 coding sequence is TGTGCCAGCAGCCGGGCCGGGCAGCCCCAGCATTTT. Its protein is CASSRAGQPQHF. The chain combines TRBV5-8 with TRBJ1-5; D unresolved. V was cut by 4 bases and J by 7 bases, with 9 bases left in between. In germline, CDR1 is SGHTS, CDR2 YDEGEE. The length of the CDR3 is 12 residues.

Written as DNA, the CDR3 is TGTGCCAGCAGCCAAAGAGTACAGGGAGGTAATTCACCCCTCCACTTT. This gives the protein CASSQRVQGGNSPLHF. The V gene is TRBV4-2, the J gene TRBJ1-6, with D possibly TRBD1 on 6 matching bases. Germline V CDR1 and CDR2: LGHNA, YNFKEQ. The CDR3 spans 16 residues. Trimming shortened V by 2 bases and J by 6 bases, and 14 bases separated the two germline ends.